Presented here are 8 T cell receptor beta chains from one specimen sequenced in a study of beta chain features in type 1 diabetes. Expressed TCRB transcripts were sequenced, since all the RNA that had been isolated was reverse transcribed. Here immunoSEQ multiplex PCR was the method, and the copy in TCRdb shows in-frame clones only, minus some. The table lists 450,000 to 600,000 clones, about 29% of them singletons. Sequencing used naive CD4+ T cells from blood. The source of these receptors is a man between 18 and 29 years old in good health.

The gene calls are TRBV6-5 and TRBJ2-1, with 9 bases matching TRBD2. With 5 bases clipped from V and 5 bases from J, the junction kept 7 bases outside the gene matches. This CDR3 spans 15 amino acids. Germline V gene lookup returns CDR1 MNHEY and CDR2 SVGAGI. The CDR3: CASSVYSGRDNEQFF. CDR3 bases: TGTGCCAGCAGTGTCTATAGCGGGAGAGACAATGAGCAGTTCTTC.

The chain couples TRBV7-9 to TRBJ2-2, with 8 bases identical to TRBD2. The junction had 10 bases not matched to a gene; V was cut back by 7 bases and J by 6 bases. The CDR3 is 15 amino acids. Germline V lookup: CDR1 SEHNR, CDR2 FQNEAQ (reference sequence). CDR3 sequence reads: CASTGGRSPSGELFF. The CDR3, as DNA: TGTGCCAGCACTGGCGGGAGGAGCCCCTCCGGGGAGCTGTTTTTT.

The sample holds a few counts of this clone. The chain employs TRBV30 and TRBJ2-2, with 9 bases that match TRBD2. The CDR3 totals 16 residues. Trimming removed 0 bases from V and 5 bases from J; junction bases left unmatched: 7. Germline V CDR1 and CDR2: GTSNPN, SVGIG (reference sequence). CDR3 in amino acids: CAWSVRLAGQTGELFF. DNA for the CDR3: TGTGCCTGGAGTGTCCGGCTAGCGGGACAAACCGGGGAGCTGTTTTTT.

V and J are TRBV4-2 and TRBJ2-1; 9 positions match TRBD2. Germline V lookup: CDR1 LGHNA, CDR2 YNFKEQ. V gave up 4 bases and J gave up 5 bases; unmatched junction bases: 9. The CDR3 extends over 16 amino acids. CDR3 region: CASSPRGRGTNNEQFF. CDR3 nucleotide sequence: TGTGCCAGCAGCCCCCGCGGGAGGGGTACCAACAATGAGCAGTTCTTC.

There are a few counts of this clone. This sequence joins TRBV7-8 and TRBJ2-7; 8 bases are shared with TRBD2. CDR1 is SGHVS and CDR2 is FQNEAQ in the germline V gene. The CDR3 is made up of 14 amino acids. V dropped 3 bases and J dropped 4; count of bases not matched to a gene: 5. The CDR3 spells CASSLGTRFYEQYF. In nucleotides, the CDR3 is TGTGCCAGCAGCTTGGGGACTAGGTTTTACGAGCAGTACTTC.

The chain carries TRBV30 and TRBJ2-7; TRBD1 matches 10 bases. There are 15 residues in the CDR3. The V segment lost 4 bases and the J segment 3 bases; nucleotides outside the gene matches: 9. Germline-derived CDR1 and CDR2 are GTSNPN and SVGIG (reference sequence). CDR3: CAWNLGGQGNYEQYF. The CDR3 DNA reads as TGTGCCTGGAACCTGGGGGGACAGGGGAACTACGAGCAGTACTTC.

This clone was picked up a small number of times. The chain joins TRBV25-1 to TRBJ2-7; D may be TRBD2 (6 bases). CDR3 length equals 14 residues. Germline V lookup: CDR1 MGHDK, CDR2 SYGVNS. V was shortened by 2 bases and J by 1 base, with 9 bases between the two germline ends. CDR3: CASSEPGVSYEQYF. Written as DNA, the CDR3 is TGTGCCAGCAGTGAACCGGGGGTATCCTACGAGCAGTACTTC.

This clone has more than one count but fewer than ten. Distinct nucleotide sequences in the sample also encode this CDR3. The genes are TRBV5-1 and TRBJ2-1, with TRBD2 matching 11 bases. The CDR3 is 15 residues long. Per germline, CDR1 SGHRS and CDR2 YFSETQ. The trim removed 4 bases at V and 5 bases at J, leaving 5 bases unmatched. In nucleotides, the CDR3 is TGCGCCAGCAGCCCCGGGACTAGCGGAGACAATGAGCAGTTCTTC. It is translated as CASSPGTSGDNEQFF. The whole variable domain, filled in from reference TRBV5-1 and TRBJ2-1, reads KAGVTQTPRYLIKTRGQQVTLSCSPISGHRSVSWYQQTPGQGLQFLFEYFSETQRNKGNFPGRFSGRQFSNSRSEMNVSTLELGDSALYLCASSPGTSGDNEQFFGPGTRLTVL.